Here is one T cell receptor beta chain with its context. The CDR3 covers 14 residues. Germline V gives CDR1 SGHRS, CDR2 YFSETQ. V was trimmed by 0 bases and J by 3 bases, leaving 9 bases between them. This PCR relied on a set of 60 Vbeta primers and 13 Jbeta primers. Assay used: immunoSEQ multiplex PCR; TCRdb lists only in-frame clones, some missing. The data contain around 19,000 clones, approximately 80% of them singletons. The sample originates from a study of cytomegalovirus exposure and HLA in healthy donors. Healthy bone marrow donors made up the cohort. The chain recombines TRBV5-1 with TRBJ1-1; TRBD1 is a possible D gene (5 bases). This TCR was recovered from a human donor in good health. Material: PBMCs. The CDR3 is CASSLGPGDTEAFF. The CDR3 coding sequence is TGCGCCAGCAGCTTGGGCCCGGGGGACACTGAAGCTTTCTTT.